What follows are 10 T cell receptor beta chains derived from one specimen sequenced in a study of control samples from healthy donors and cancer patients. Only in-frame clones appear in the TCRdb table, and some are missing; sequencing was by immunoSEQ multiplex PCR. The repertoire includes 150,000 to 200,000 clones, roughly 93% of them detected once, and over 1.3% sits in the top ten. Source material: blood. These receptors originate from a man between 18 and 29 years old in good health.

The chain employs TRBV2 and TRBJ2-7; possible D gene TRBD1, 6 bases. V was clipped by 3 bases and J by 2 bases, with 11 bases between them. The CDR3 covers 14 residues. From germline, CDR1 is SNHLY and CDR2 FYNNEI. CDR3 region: CASSDLGQPYEQYF. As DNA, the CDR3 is TGTGCCAGCAGTGATTTAGGACAGCCCTACGAGCAGTACTTC. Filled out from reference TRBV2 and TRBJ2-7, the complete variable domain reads EPEVTQTPSHQVTQMGQEVILRCVPISNHLYFYWYRQILGQKVEFLVSFYNNEISEKSEIFDDQFSVERPDGSNFTLKIRSTKLEDSAMYFCASSDLGQPYEQYFGPGTRLTVT.

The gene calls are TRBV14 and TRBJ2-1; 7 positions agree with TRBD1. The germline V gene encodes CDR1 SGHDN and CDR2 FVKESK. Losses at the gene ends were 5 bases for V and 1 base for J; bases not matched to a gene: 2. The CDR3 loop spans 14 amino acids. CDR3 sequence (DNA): TGTGCCAGCAGCATACAGGGGTCCTACAATGAGCAGTTCTTC. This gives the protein CASSIQGSYNEQFF.

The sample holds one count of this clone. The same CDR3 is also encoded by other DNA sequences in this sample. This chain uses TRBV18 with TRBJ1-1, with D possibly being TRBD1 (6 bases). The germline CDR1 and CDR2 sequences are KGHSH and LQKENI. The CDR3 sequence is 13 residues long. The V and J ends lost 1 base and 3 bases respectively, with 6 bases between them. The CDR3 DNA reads TGTGCCAGCTCACCACGACAGGACACTGAAGCTTTCTTT. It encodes CASSPRQDTEAFF.

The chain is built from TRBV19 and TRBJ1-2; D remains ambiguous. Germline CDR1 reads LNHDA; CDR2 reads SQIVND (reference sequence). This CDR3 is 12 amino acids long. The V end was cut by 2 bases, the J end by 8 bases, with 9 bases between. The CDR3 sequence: CASSIREEGYTF. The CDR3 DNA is TGTGCCAGTAGTATAAGGGAAGAGGGCTACACCTTC.

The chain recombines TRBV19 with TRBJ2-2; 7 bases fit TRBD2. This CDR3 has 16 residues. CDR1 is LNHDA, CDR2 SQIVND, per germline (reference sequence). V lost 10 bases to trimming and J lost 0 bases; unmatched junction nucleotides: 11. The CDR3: CATERGRPANTGELFF. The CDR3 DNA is TGTGCCACCGAGCGGGGCAGGCCTGCGAACACCGGGGAGCTGTTTTTT.

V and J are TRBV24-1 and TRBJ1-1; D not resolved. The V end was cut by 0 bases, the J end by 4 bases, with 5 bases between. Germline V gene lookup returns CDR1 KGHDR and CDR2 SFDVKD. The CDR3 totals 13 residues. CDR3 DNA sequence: TGTGCCACCAGTGATTTGCTCTTCACTGAAGCTTTCTTT. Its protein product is CATSDLLFTEAFF.

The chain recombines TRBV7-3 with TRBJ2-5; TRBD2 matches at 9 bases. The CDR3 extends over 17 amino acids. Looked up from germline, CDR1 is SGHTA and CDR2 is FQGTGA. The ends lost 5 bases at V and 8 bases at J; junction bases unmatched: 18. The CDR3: CASSPGPPGLAISTQYF. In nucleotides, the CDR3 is TGTGCCAGCAGCCCCGGTCCACCGGGACTAGCCATTTCAACCCAGTACTTC.

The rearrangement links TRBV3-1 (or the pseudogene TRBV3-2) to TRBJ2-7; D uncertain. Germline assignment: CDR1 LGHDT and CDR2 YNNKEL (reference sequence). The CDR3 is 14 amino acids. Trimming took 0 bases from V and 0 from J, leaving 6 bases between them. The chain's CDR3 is CASSQDAVSYEQYF. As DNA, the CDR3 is TGTGCCAGCAGCCAAGATGCAGTCTCCTACGAGCAGTACTTC.

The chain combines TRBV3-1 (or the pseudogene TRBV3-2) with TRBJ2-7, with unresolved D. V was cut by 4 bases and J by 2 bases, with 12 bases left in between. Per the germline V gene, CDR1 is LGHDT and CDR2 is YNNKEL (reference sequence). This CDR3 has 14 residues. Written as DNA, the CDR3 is TGTGCCAGCAGCCGTCCACTAAGTCCCTACGAGCAGTACTTC. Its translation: CASSRPLSPYEQYF.

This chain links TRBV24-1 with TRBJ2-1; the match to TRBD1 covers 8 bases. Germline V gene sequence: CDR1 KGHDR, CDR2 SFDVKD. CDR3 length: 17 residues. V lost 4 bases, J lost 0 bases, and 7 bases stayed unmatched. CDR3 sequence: CATSDPTGQGSYNEQFF. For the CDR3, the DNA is TGTGCCACCAGTGACCCGACAGGACAGGGCTCCTACAATGAGCAGTTCTTC.